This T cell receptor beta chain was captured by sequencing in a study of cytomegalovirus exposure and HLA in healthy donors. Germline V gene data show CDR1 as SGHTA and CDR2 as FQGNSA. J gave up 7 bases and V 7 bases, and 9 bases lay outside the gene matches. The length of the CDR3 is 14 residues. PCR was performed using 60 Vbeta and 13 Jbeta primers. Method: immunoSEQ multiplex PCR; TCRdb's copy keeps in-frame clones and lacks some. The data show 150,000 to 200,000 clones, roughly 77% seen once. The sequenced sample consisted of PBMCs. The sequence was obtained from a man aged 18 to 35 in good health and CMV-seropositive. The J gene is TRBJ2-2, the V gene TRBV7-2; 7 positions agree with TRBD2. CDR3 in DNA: TGTGCCAGCACGGGGCGGGAGTTAGTCGGGGAGCTGTTTTTT. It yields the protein CASTGRELVGELFF.